This T cell receptor (beta chain) is drawn from a study of high-grade serous ovarian cancer treatment subgroups. The study's findings and limits: Only CDR3 was analyzed; CDR1 and CDR2 were not. Different patients shared almost no repertoire; same-patient tumors shared about 0.11 to 0.79.

Regarding this clone: Its cognate antigen is unknown.

Tumor samples were taken before definitive surgery or chemotherapy. The repertoire was sequenced with immunoSEQ multiplex PCR; TCRdb's copy has only in-frame clones and lacks some. The sample has several thousand clones, approximately 72% seen once. This CDR3 has 15 amino acids. V was clipped by 1 base and J by 1 base, with 9 bases between them. The germline V gene has CDR1 SGHVS and CDR2 FNYEAQ. The clonotype comes from a human donor with high-grade serous ovarian cancer. The chain has TRBV7-6 and TRBJ2-3, with no clear D. Sequencing was done on a sample of tumor tissue. The CDR3 bases are TGTGCCAGCAGCTTAGAGGTCGCGGGCACAGATACGCAGTATTTT. It is translated as CASSLEVAGTDTQYF.